This is a list of T cell receptor beta chains from one sample in a study of response to subunit inactivated influenza vaccine. TCRdb reanalysed the RT-PCR reads using MiXCR and keeps one entry per CDR3 protein. The data contain more than 550,000 distinct CDR3 sequences, around 10% of them singletons. The sample was also linked to a second study, of T cells expressing NK-cell markers.

Sequencing was performed on PBMCs from blood, taken on the day of vaccination. Receptor source: a man aged 50 to 59 who received an inactivated influenza vaccine. CDR3s include the opening cysteine and the closing phenylalanine or tryptophan. D genes are given only for firm matches. Not every row has a clone size; where given, it reads once, few, many or a size class.

cdr3_aa | cdr3_nt | j_call | d_call | cdr3_length | clone_size | v_call
CASSIGGGIYNEQFF | TGTGCCAGTAGTATAGGGGGGGGCATCTACAATGAGCAGTTCTTC | TRBJ2-1 | - | 15 | few | TRBV19
CAGWTTNTGELFF | TGTGCCGGGTGGACAACGAACACCGGGGAGCTGTTTTTT | TRBJ2-2 | - | 13 | - | TRBV7-8
CASSRGQARSGANVLTF | TGCGCCAGCAGTCGGGGTCAGGCCAGGTCTGGGGCCAACGTCCTGACTTTC | TRBJ2-6 | - | 17 | - | TRBV23-1
CASSLSLSLRVSYNEQFF | TGCGCCAGCAGCCTTTCTCTGAGCTTGCGGGTTTCCTACAATGAGCAGTTCTTC | TRBJ2-1 | - | 18 | - | TRBV4-3
CASSLGSNSPLHF | TGCGCCAGCAGCTTGGGATCTAATTCACCCCTCCACTTT | TRBJ1-6 | - | 13 | many | TRBV5-1
CASSSGTGGRDEQFF | TGTGCCAGCAGTTCGGGGACAGGGGGCAGGGATGAGCAGTTCTTC | TRBJ2-1 | TRBD1 | 15 | many | TRBV28
CASSQEDRTAYEQYF | TGTGCCAGCAGCCAAGAGGATCGGACAGCCTACGAGCAGTACTTC | TRBJ2-7 | - | 15 | - | TRBV4-2
CSVSPTSAYEQYF | TGCAGCGTATCACCGACTAGCGCCTACGAGCAGTACTTC | TRBJ2-7 | TRBD2 | 13 | few | TRBV29-1
CATSDLGSREQFF | TGTGCCACCAGTGATTTAGGTTCGCGGGAGCAGTTCTTC | TRBJ2-1 | - | 13 | few | TRBV24-1
CASSYFFSPEPGQPQHF | TGTGCCAGCAGTTACTTTTTCTCTCCTGAACCAGGGCAGCCCCAGCATTTT | TRBJ1-5 | - | 17 | many | TRBV6-5
CAISPKTGGYEQYF | TGTGCCATCAGTCCTAAAACAGGGGGCTACGAGCAGTACTTC | TRBJ2-7 | TRBD1 | 14 | - | TRBV10-3
CSAIDGARGYNEQFF | TGCAGTGCTATTGACGGGGCCCGAGGATACAATGAGCAGTTCTTC | TRBJ2-1 | - | 15 | - | TRBV20-1
CASSSSGTGLTSSTDTQYF | TGTGCCAGCAGTTCATCCGGGACAGGGCTGACTTCTAGCACAGATACGCAGTATTTT | TRBJ2-3 | TRBD1 | 19 | many | TRBV28
CASRKRQGSDTEAFF | TGCGCCAGCAGAAAGAGACAGGGTTCCGACACTGAAGCTTTCTTT | TRBJ1-1 | TRBD1 | 15 | few | TRBV5-1
CASTPFRDRLTDEQFF | TGTGCCAGCACCCCTTTCCGGGACAGGCTCACGGATGAGCAGTTCTTC | TRBJ2-1 | TRBD1 | 16 | few | TRBV5-6
CASSPGQGRAKNIQYF | TGCGCCAGCAGCCCCGGACAGGGCCGAGCCAAAAACATTCAGTACTTC | TRBJ2-4 | TRBD1 | 16 | few | TRBV5-1
CASSRTGQGSSGANVLTF | TGCGCCAGCAGCCGTACTGGACAAGGATCCTCTGGGGCCAACGTCCTGACTTTC | TRBJ2-6 | - | 18 | few | TRBV4-3
CASSQALGTSGSWETQYF | TGCGCCAGCAGCCAGGCTCTTGGGACTAGCGGGAGCTGGGAGACCCAGTACTTC | TRBJ2-5 | TRBD2 | 18 | many | TRBV4-3
CASSQYYSGFEQFF | TGTGCCAGCAGCCAATACTATAGCGGGTTTGAGCAGTTCTTC | TRBJ2-1 | TRBD2 | 14 | - | TRBV14
CASSLGAGTLYNEQFF | TGCGCCAGCAGCTTGGGTGCGGGAACCCTCTACAATGAGCAGTTCTTC | TRBJ2-1 | - | 16 | few | TRBV5-1
CSARGRSGSSYNEQFF | TGCAGTGCTAGAGGACGATCGGGGAGCTCCTACAATGAGCAGTTCTTC | TRBJ2-1 | - | 16 | few | TRBV20-1
CASSSSLGTRNEQFF | TGTGCCAGCAGTTCATCCCTCGGGACTAGAAATGAGCAGTTCTTC | TRBJ2-1 | TRBD2 | 15 | few | TRBV7-9
CASSPRDEGYGYTF | TGCGCCAGCAGCCCCCGGGACGAGGGCTATGGCTACACCTTC | TRBJ1-2 | - | 14 | - | TRBV5-1
CSVEVTGRTTNEKLFF | TGCAGCGTTGAAGTAACAGGGAGGACAACTAATGAAAAACTGTTTTTT | TRBJ1-4 | - | 16 | few | TRBV29-1
CASSGGQIYNEQFF | TGTGCCAGCAGCGGGGGACAGATCTACAATGAGCAGTTCTTC | TRBJ2-1 | TRBD1 | 14 | - | TRBV5-6
CASSPRRVTEAFF | TGTGCCAGCTCACCCCGACGAGTGACTGAAGCTTTCTTT | TRBJ1-1 | - | 13 | - | TRBV18
CASSNLLLGWETQYF | TGTGCCAGCAGCAACCTCTTATTGGGTTGGGAGACCCAGTACTTC | TRBJ2-5 | - | 15 | - | TRBV7-8
CASSPRGTGGYEQYF | TGTGCCAGCAGCCCCCGCGGGACAGGGGGCTACGAGCAGTACTTC | TRBJ2-7 | TRBD1 | 15 | - | TRBV7-9
CSVAEWGGRSGANVLTF | TGCAGCGTTGCCGAGTGGGGGGGCCGATCTGGGGCCAACGTCCTGACTTTC | TRBJ2-6 | - | 17 | - | TRBV29-1
CASSLNPSGEQYF | TGCGCCAGCAGCTTGAACCCCTCGGGGGAGCAGTACTTC | TRBJ2-7 | - | 13 | many | TRBV5-1
CAISPGTSGIEQYF | TGTGCCATCAGCCCCGGGACTAGCGGGATCGAGCAGTACTTC | TRBJ2-7 | TRBD2 | 14 | many | TRBV10-3
CASGTRAFYNEQFF | TGTGCCAGCGGGACAAGGGCGTTCTACAATGAGCAGTTCTTC | TRBJ2-1 | - | 14 | - | TRBV12-3/TRBV12-4
CASSIHAANTGELFF | TGTGCCAGCAGTATACATGCGGCGAACACCGGGGAGCTGTTTTTT | TRBJ2-2 | - | 15 | - | TRBV6-5
CASSQGTGYNEQFF | TGCGCCAGCAGCCAAGGAACGGGCTACAATGAGCAGTTCTTC | TRBJ2-1 | - | 14 | - | TRBV4-3
CASSPPGVISSYNEQFF | TGTGCCAGCTCACCCCCGGGGGTAATCAGCTCCTACAATGAGCAGTTCTTC | TRBJ2-1 | - | 17 | few | TRBV18
CASSDGLASSTDTQYF | TGCGCCAGCAGTGATGGACTAGCCTCCAGCACAGATACGCAGTATTTT | TRBJ2-3 | TRBD2 | 16 | - | TRBV5-1
CASSLRPYNEQFF | TGTGCCAGCAGCTTAAGACCCTACAATGAGCAGTTCTTC | TRBJ2-1 | - | 13 | - | TRBV11-1
CATRGGQNTDTQYF | TGTGCCACTCGTGGGGGACAGAACACAGATACGCAGTATTTT | TRBJ2-3 | TRBD1 | 14 | few | TRBV6-2/TRBV6-3
CSARVPSGTLLSYEQYF | TGCAGTGCTAGAGTGCCTAGCGGGACCCTACTCTCCTACGAGCAGTACTTC | TRBJ2-7 | TRBD2 | 17 | - | TRBV20-1
CASSLPTGGGYEQYF | TGTGCCAGCAGTCTCCCGACAGGGGGCGGGTACGAGCAGTACTTC | TRBJ2-7 | TRBD1 | 15 | - | TRBV28
CASPTQQGPPNEQYF | TGTGCCAGCCCGACTCAACAGGGACCTCCCAACGAGCAGTACTTC | TRBJ2-7 | - | 15 | - | TRBV2
CSVSSSRVLGYTF | TGCAGCGTCTCTTCATCCAGGGTCCTTGGCTACACCTTC | TRBJ1-2 | - | 13 | many | TRBV29-1
CASSQGPSLAGVGYNEQFF | TGTGCCAGCAGCCAAGGACCTTCTCTAGCGGGAGTCGGATACAATGAGCAGTTCTTC | TRBJ2-1 | TRBD2 | 19 | many | TRBV4-2
CASSFLPGTEITEQYF | TGTGCCAGCAGCTTCTTACCCGGGACAGAAATCACCGAGCAGTACTTC | TRBJ2-7 | TRBD1 | 16 | few | TRBV7-6
CASSAGSSGMNTGELFF | TGTGCCAGCAGCGCGGGCTCTAGCGGGATGAACACCGGGGAGCTGTTTTTT | TRBJ2-2 | TRBD2 | 17 | - | TRBV9
CASSLAPSPDRGADTQYF | TGTGCCAGCAGCTTAGCCCCTTCCCCTGACAGGGGAGCAGATACGCAGTATTTT | TRBJ2-3 | TRBD1 | 18 | few | TRBV7-8